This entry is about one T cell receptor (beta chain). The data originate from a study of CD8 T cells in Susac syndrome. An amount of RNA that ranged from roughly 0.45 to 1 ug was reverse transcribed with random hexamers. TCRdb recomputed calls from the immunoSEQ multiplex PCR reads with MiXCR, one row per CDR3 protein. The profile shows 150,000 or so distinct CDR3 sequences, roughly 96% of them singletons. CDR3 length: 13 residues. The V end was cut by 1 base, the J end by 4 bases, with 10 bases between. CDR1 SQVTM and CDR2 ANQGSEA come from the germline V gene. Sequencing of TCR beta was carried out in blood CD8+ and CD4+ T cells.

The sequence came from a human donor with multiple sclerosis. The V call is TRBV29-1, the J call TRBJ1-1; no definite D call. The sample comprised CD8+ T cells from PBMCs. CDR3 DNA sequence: TGCAGCGTTGAAGTGACCAGCGTCACTGAAGCTTTCTTT. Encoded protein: CSVEVTSVTEAFF. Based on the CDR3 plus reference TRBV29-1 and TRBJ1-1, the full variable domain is SAVISQKPSRDICQRGTSLTIQCQVDSQVTMMFWYRQQPGQSLTLIATANQGSEATYESGFVIDKFPISRPNLTFSTLTVSNMSPEDSSIYLCSVEVTSVTEAFFGQGTRLTVV.